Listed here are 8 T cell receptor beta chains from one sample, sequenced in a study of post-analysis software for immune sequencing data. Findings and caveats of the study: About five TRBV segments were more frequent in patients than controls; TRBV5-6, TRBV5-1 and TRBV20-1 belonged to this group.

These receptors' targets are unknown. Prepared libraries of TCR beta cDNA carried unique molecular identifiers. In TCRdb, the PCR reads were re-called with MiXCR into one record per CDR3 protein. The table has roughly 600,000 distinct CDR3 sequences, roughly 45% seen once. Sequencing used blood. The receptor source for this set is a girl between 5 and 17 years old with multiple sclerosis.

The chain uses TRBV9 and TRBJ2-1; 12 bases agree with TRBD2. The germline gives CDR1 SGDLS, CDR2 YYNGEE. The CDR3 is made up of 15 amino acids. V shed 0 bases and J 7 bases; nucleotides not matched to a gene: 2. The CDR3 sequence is CASSVGLAGGNEQFF. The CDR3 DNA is TGTGCCAGCAGCGTAGGGCTAGCGGGGGGGAATGAGCAGTTCTTC.

The CDR3 sequence is CSASRLAGGFETQYF. CDR3 nucleotides: TGCAGTGCCTCCAGACTAGCGGGGGGATTCGAGACCCAGTACTTC. The rearrangement joins TRBV20-1 to TRBJ2-7, with 13 bases aligning to TRBD2. The DNA end favors TRBJ2-5, so the J call may be wrong. From germline, CDR1 is DFQATT and CDR2 SNEGSKA (reference sequence). The CDR3 has 15 amino acids.

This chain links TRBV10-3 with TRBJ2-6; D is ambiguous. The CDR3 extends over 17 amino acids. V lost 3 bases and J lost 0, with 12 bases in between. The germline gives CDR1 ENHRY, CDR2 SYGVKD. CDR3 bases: TGTGCCATCAGTGATTCGGGTCCGAGCTCTGGGGCCAACGTCCTGACTTTC. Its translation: CAISDSGPSSGANVLTF.

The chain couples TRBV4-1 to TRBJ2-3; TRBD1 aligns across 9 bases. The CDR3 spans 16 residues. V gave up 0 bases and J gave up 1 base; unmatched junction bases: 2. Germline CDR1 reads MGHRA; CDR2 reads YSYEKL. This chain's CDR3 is CASSQDHRGRTDTQYF. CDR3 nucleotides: TGCGCCAGCAGCCAAGACCACAGGGGGCGCACAGATACGCAGTATTTT.

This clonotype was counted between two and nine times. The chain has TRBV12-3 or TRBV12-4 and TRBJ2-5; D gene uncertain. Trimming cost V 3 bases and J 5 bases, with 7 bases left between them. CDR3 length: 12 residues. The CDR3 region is CASSFYRETQYF. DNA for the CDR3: TGTGCCAGCAGTTTCTATAGGGAGACCCAGTACTTC.

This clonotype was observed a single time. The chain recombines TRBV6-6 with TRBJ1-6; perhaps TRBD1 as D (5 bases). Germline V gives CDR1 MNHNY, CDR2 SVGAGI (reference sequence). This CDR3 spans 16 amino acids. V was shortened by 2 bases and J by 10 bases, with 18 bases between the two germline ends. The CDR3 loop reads CASSYEGFAIGSPLHF. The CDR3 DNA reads TGTGCCAGCAGTTACGAGGGGTTTGCTATAGGGTCACCCCTCCACTTT.

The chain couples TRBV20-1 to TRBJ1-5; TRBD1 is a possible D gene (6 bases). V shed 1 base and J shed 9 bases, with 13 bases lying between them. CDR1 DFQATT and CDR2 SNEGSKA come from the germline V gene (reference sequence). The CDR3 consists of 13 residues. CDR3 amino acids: CSARARGIAPQHF. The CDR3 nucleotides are TGCAGTGCTAGAGCCAGGGGAATTGCGCCCCAGCATTTT.

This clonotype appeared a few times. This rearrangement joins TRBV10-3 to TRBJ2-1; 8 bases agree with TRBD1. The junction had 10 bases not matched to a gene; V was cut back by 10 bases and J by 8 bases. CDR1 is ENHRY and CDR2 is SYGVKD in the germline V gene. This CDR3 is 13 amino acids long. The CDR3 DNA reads TGTGCCACCATGGACAGGGTAATCTATGAGCAGTTCTTC. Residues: CATMDRVIYEQFF.